These 18 T cell receptor beta chains share one sample of origin, sequenced in a study of T cell repertoires in aging, cancer and after chemotherapy. TCR beta rearrangements were amplified from peripheral blood genomic DNA. TRB rearrangements spanning V, D and J were amplified using mixed TRB-A/B primers. Each CDR3 protein gets one entry after TCRdb re-called the multiplex PCR reads with MiXCR. Altogether thousands of distinct CDR3 sequences are present, 30% to 40% being singletons, with the ten largest covering 66%. The sample consisted of blood. These receptors were collected from a human donor with a solid tumor.

The chain has TRBV18 and TRBJ2-7; 10 bases map to TRBD1. Trimming took 5 bases from V and 7 from J; bases not matched to a gene: 14. The CDR3 spans 16 residues. Germline V lookup: CDR1 KGHSH, CDR2 LQKENI. The CDR3 sequence is CASSDRDRGFSREQYF. The DNA for the CDR3 is TGTGCCAGCTCAGACCGGGACAGGGGCTTTTCGAGGGAGCAGTACTTC.

This chain connects TRBV6-1 to TRBJ2-1; tentatively, D is TRBD1 or TRBD2 (7 bases each). Between the trimmed V and J ends, which lost 6 bases and 4 bases, there was a span of 13 bases. Germline CDR1 is MNHNS and CDR2 is SASEGT. The CDR3 length is 14 residues. CDR3 DNA sequence: TGTGCCAGCAGACGACAGGGAGGGTACAATGAGCAGTTCTTC. Residues: CASRRQGGYNEQFF.

The chain is built from TRBV4-3 and TRBJ1-2; D might be TRBD1 (5 bases). Trimming pared 4 bases from V and 5 bases from J, leaving 17 bases between. The germline V gene encodes CDR1 LGHNA and CDR2 YSLEER. The CDR3 is made up of 15 amino acids. The CDR3 region is CASSPGEGARYGYTF. In DNA, the CDR3 is TGCGCCAGCAGCCCGGGAGAAGGGGCGAGGTATGGCTACACCTTC.

This clonotype was seen a few times. This chain uses TRBV27 with TRBJ2-5; D is possibly TRBD1 (5 bases). V was shortened by 6 bases and J by 0 bases, with 11 bases between the two germline ends. CDR1 and CDR2 (germline): MNHEY, SMNVEV (reference sequence). This CDR3 has 14 amino acids. The CDR3: CASSPRTHQETQYF. The CDR3, as DNA: TGTGCCAGCAGCCCGAGGACACACCAAGAGACCCAGTACTTC.

The V call is TRBV12-3 or TRBV12-4, the J call TRBJ1-2; no definite D call. The germline V and J ends were trimmed by 3 bases and 4 bases, with 9 bases remaining between them. This CDR3 region has 13 residues. The CDR3 loop is CASSLSRSYGYTF. In DNA form, the CDR3 reads TGTGCCAGCAGTTTGAGCCGATCCTATGGCTACACCTTC.

This clonotype was seen a few times. The chain has TRBV10-3 and TRBJ2-7; D call uncertain. This CDR3 contains 11 residues. The germline V and J ends were trimmed by 3 bases and 3 bases, with 3 bases remaining between them. From germline, CDR1 is ENHRY and CDR2 SYGVKD. The CDR3 sequence: CAISDSYEQYF. CDR3 sequence (DNA): TGTGCCATCAGTGACAGCTACGAGCAGTACTTC.

The CDR3 DNA reads TGTGCCAGCAGTAAGACCGGTACCTACAATGAGCAGTTCTTC. Residues: CASSKTGTYNEQFF. This rearrangement joins TRBV6-5 to TRBJ2-1; D uncertain. The germline CDR1 and CDR2 sequences are MNHEY and SVGAGI. This CDR3 has 14 amino acids. Deletions cut 5 bases from V and 2 bases from J, with 10 bases between.

J is TRBJ1-2 and V is TRBV19; D uncertain. Trimming cost V 3 bases and J 8 bases, with 13 bases left between them. Germline V CDR1 and CDR2: LNHDA, SQIVND (reference sequence). CDR3 size: 13 residues. As DNA, the CDR3 is TGTGCCAGTAGTATGGACTCAAGGGAGGGCTACACCTTC. It specifies CASSMDSREGYTF.

This clonotype appeared a few times. V and J are TRBV27 and TRBJ1-2; the D is unclear. Germline lookup yields CDR1 MNHEY and CDR2 SMNVEV (reference sequence). CDR3 size: 12 residues. Trimming cost V 6 bases and J 7 bases, with 12 bases left between them. The CDR3 sequence is CASSQSGLGYTF. Here the CDR3 DNA reads TGTGCCAGCAGCCAAAGTGGTCTTGGCTACACCTTC.

Remarks on this clonotype: A much larger clone sits a single nucleotide away, making a read error possible. The J gene is TRBJ2-3, the V gene TRBV5-4; D is ambiguous. CDR1 is SGHNT, CDR2 YYREEE, per germline (reference sequence). This CDR3 is built from 13 residues. V was clipped by 1 base and J by 2 bases, with 5 bases between them. The CDR3 DNA reads as TGTGCCAGCAGCTTGAACAACACAGATACGCAGTATTTT. It specifies CASSLNNTDTQYF.

This clonotype is labeled hyperexpanded. This chain uses TRBV6-4 with TRBJ2-3; TRBD2 matches at 9 bases. The CDR3 length is 15 residues. The J segment lost 0 bases and the V segment lost 5 bases, leaving 3 bases of the junction unmatched. The germline CDR1 and CDR2 sequences are MRHNA and SNTAGT. The CDR3 nucleotides read TGTGCCAGCAGTAAGACTAGCGGTAGCACAGATACGCAGTATTTT. It encodes CASSKTSGSTDTQYF.

This rearrangement joins TRBV19 to TRBJ1-1, with D maybe TRBD1 (5 bases). The CDR3 runs 13 residues. The germline V gene encodes CDR1 LNHDA and CDR2 SQIVND (reference sequence). Trimming removed 5 bases from V and 10 bases from J, with 17 bases in between. CDR3 nucleotide sequence: TGTGCCAGTAGTCCCCTGGGGCCAGGGAGAGCTTTCTTT. Protein: CASSPLGPGRAFF.

The rearrangement joins TRBV11-3 to TRBJ2-2, with TRBD2 identical over 14 bases. This CDR3 is built from 17 residues. Looked up from germline, CDR1 is SGHNT and CDR2 is YENEEA. With 5 bases clipped from V and 6 bases from J, the junction kept 8 bases outside the gene matches. CDR3 sequence (DNA): TGTGCCAGCAGCGCGGGACTAGCGGGAGTGTCCCCCGGGGAGCTGTTTTTT. It translates to CASSAGLAGVSPGELFF.

Relative to its sample, this clonotype is medium-sized. The DNA for the CDR3 is TGTGCCAGCAGTTATACGACTGACTCTGGGGCCAACGTCCTGACTTTC. Residues: CASSYTTDSGANVLTF. V and J are TRBV6-5 and TRBJ2-6; D unresolved. The V end was cut by 3 bases, the J end by 0 bases, with 9 bases between. The CDR3 is 16 residues long. Germline loops: CDR1 MNHEY, CDR2 SVGAGI.

The rearrangement links TRBV18 to TRBJ2-1; weak D call: TRBD1 (6 bases). Germline V gene sequence: CDR1 KGHSH, CDR2 LQKENI. Trimming removed 0 bases at V and 11 bases at J, with 17 bases between. The length of the CDR3 is 15 residues. The CDR3 DNA sequence: TGTGCCAGCTCACCACCAGCCAGGGGTGATAATCAGCAGTTCTTC. Protein sequence: CASSPPARGDNQQFF.

This clonotype occurred a few times. The chain is built from TRBV12-3 or TRBV12-4 and TRBJ1-2, with 7 positions matching TRBD1. V lost 4 bases and J lost 7; bases outside the gene matches: 12. The length of the CDR3 is 15 residues. CDR3 residues: CASSSDDRAGSGYTF. The CDR3 nucleotides are TGTGCCAGCAGTTCGGACGACAGGGCGGGAAGTGGCTACACCTTC.

Within the sample, this clonotype is medium-sized. This chain connects TRBV11-1 to TRBJ1-6; D gene ambiguous. This CDR3 spans 14 amino acids. Germline V gene lookup returns CDR1 SGHAT and CDR2 FQDESV (reference sequence). Trimming took off 3 bases at V and 9 bases at J, with 12 bases between the two ends. The CDR3 reads CASSLSSVGSPLHF. The CDR3 DNA follows: TGTGCCAGCAGCTTGTCCTCTGTGGGTTCACCCCTCCACTTT.

The chain employs TRBV12-3 or TRBV12-4 and TRBJ1-1, with unresolved D. There are 13 residues in the CDR3. Deletions cut 1 base from V and 1 base from J, with 4 bases between. The CDR3 DNA is TGTGCCAGCAGTTTAGGGGGGAACACTGAAGCTTTCTTT. This gives the protein CASSLGGNTEAFF.